The rows below give T cell receptor beta chains drawn from one sample of a study of shared clonotypes between healthy human individuals. Repertoires were generated with immunoSEQ multiplex PCR, while TCRdb's copy carries only in-frame clones and drops some. The sample contains a few million clones, about 92% of which appear only once. The specimen was naive CD4+ T cells sorted from blood. The receptors stem from a young man in good health. Both conserved end residues are part of each CDR3. The D gene is left open where the match is weak. A row's size may be missing; if present it is once, few, many or a size class.

clone_size	d_call	v_call	j_call	cdr3_aa	cdr3_nt
once	TRBD2	TRBV7-9	TRBJ2-7	CASSFSGSISYEQYF	TGTGCCAGCAGCTTCAGCGGGAGTATCTCCTACGAGCAGTACTTC
.	TRBD2	TRBV19	TRBJ2-7	CASSPDWSSGSPYEQYF	TGTGCCAGTAGTCCCGATTGGTCTAGCGGGAGCCCCTACGAGCAGTACTTC
.	.	TRBV29-1	TRBJ1-1	CSTSPQGWGTEAFF	TGCAGCACCTCCCCCCAGGGCTGGGGCACTGAAGCTTTCTTT
.	.	TRBV5-8	TRBJ2-1	CASSPGRNEQFF	TGTGCCAGCAGCCCAGGACGGAATGAGCAGTTCTTC
.	.	TRBV9	TRBJ1-2	CASSVMGAGYTF	TGTGCCAGCAGCGTAATGGGGGCAGGCTACACCTTC
.	TRBD1	TRBV7-9	TRBJ2-5	CASSLFHWDRGGIETQYF	TGTGCCAGCAGCTTATTTCATTGGGACAGGGGCGGTATAGAGACCCAGTACTTC
.	.	TRBV15	TRBJ2-7	CATSSPLGYEQYF	TGTGCCACCAGTTCCCCATTGGGCTACGAGCAGTACTTC
.	.	TRBV5-6	TRBJ2-1	CASSLANSYNEQFF	TGTGCCAGCAGCTTGGCCAACAGTTACAATGAGCAGTTCTTC
.	.	TRBV6-4	TRBJ2-3	CASSDNQFGTQYF	TGTGCCAGCAGTGATAACCAATTCGGAACGCAGTATTTT
.	.	TRBV6-1	TRBJ2-2	CASYRGGTGELFF	TGTGCCAGCTACCGGGGAGGCACCGGGGAGCTGTTTTTT
.	.	TRBV4-2	TRBJ2-7	CASTPRGDSYEQYF	TGTGCCAGCACTCCCAGGGGGGACTCCTACGAGCAGTACTTC
.	.	TRBV5-6	TRBJ1-3	CASSLDAYPGNTIYF	TGTGCCAGCAGCTTGGACGCATACCCTGGAAACACCATATATTTT
.	.	TRBV10-1	TRBJ1-6	CASTSLDRSLNISSYNSPLHF	TGCGCCAGCACCTCTTTGGACAGATCCCTTAATATTAGCTCCTATAATTCACCCCTCCACTTT
.	.	TRBV10-3	TRBJ1-3	CAISDPGQSGNTIYF	TGTGCCATCAGTGATCCTGGACAGTCTGGAAACACCATATATTTT
.	.	TRBV5-4	TRBJ2-1	CASSSETSYPNEQFF	TGTGCCAGCAGCTCCGAGACTTCCTACCCAAATGAGCAGTTCTTC
.	TRBD1	TRBV9	TRBJ1-6	CASSETGGVGSPLHF	TGTGCCAGCAGCGAGACAGGGGGGGTAGGTTCACCCCTCCACTTT
.	.	TRBV28	TRBJ2-7	CASSSPSPSLDEQYF	TGTGCCAGCAGTTCCCCGTCACCCTCCCTAGACGAGCAGTACTTC
.	.	TRBV6-1	TRBJ2-7	CASSEPHGKGYEQYF	TGTGCCAGCAGTGAGCCCCACGGGAAGGGCTACGAGCAGTACTTC
.	TRBD1	TRBV11-2	TRBJ2-7	CASSLGQGVYEQYF	TGTGCCAGCAGCTTAGGACAGGGTGTCTACGAGCAGTACTTC
.	TRBD2	TRBV5-6	TRBJ2-5	CASSLGLAGEAETQYF	TGTGCCAGCAGCTTGGGGCTAGCGGGAGAGGCGGAGACCCAGTACTTC
.	.	TRBV7-2	TRBJ1-1	CASSLQRQPNTEAFF	TGTGCCAGCAGCTTACAACGACAGCCGAACACTGAAGCTTTCTTT
.	.	TRBV28	TRBJ1-2	CATGLTTGRYTF	TGTGCCACCGGCCTAACGACGGGTCGCTACACCTTC
.	.	TRBV6-1	TRBJ2-3	CAIPRSGSTDTQYF	TGTGCCATCCCTAGGAGCGGGAGCACAGATACGCAGTATTTT
.	TRBD2	TRBV11-2	TRBJ2-1	CASSHFSGSNEQFF	TGTGCCAGCAGCCACTTTAGCGGGAGCAATGAGCAGTTCTTC
.	.	TRBV20-1	TRBJ1-1	CSASYGEAFF	TGCAGTGCTTCTTACGGTGAAGCTTTCTTT
.	.	TRBV6-1	TRBJ1-3	CASGGAVFSGNTIYF	TGTGCCAGCGGGGGGGCGGTTTTTTCTGGAAACACCATATATTTT
.	.	TRBV20-1	TRBJ2-1	CSARDNEQFF	TGCAGTGCTAGAGACAATGAGCAGTTCTTC
once	TRBD1	TRBV5-1	TRBJ2-7	CASSLGTGGHDEQYF	TGCGCCAGCAGCTTGGGGACAGGGGGCCATGACGAGCAGTACTTC
.	.	TRBV28	TRBJ2-3	CASSETAAGRGTDTQYF	TGTGCCAGCTCTGAAACAGCGGCGGGCCGGGGCACAGATACGCAGTATTTT
.	.	TRBV11-2	TRBJ1-3	CASSLGPIKSGNTIYF	TGTGCCAGCAGCTTAGGACCTATAAAGTCTGGAAACACCATATATTTT
.	TRBD1	TRBV19	TRBJ1-5	CASKKGDRIPNQPQHF	TGTGCCAGTAAAAAAGGGGACAGGATTCCCAATCAGCCCCAGCATTTT
.	.	TRBV6-1	TRBJ2-7	CASSNNHEQYF	TGTGCCAGCAGTAACAACCACGAGCAGTACTTC
.	.	TRBV10-3	TRBJ2-1	CAISEEVNEQFF	TGTGCCATCAGTGAGGAAGTAAATGAGCAGTTCTTC
.	.	TRBV6-5	TRBJ1-6	CASSPNRDRSPLHF	TGTGCCAGCAGTCCGAACAGGGATCGGTCACCCCTCCACTTT
once	TRBD1	TRBV10-2	TRBJ2-7	CATATGSEQYF	TGCGCCACCGCGACAGGGTCCGAGCAGTACTTC
.	.	TRBV11-3	TRBJ2-3	CASSFMFEDTQYF	TGTGCCAGCAGCTTTATGTTTGAAGATACGCAGTATTTT
.	TRBD1	TRBV27	TRBJ1-2	CASSLSQTGTYGYTF	TGTGCCAGCAGTTTATCCCAGACAGGGACCTATGGCTACACCTTC
.	TRBD1	TRBV5-1	TRBJ2-7	CASSFYGQVIGYEQYF	TGCGCCAGCAGCTTTTACGGACAGGTCATTGGTTACGAGCAGTACTTC
.	.	TRBV30	TRBJ2-7	CAWSPNSYEQYF	TGTGCCTGGAGTCCAAACTCCTACGAGCAGTACTTC
.	.	TRBV7-9	TRBJ1-2	CASSLESLSYGYTF	TGTGCCAGCAGCTTAGAGTCCCTAAGCTATGGCTACACCTTC
.	.	TRBV6-6	TRBJ1-1	CASSNPSRSAEAFF	TGTGCCAGCAGTAACCCCTCCAGGTCCGCTGAAGCTTTCTTT
once	.	TRBV2	TRBJ2-1	CASRGTSLSYNEQFF	TGTGCCAGCAGGGGGACTTCGCTCTCCTACAATGAGCAGTTCTTC
.	TRBD1	TRBV7-9	TRBJ1-4	CASSRGQEGLNEKLFF	TGTGCCAGCAGCAGGGGGCAGGAGGGACTTAATGAAAAACTGTTTTTT
.	.	TRBV7-9	TRBJ1-3	CASSRFTVGNTIYF	TGTGCCAGCAGCCGATTCACAGTTGGAAACACCATATATTTT
.	TRBD1	TRBV7-6	TRBJ1-3	CASSPGQGLSGNTIYF	TGTGCCAGCAGCCCCGGACAGGGCCTCTCTGGAAACACCATATATTTT
.	.	TRBV10-2	TRBJ1-6	CASSESGSTWGSPLHF	TGCGCCAGCAGTGAGTCGGGCAGCACCTGGGGTTCACCCCTCCACTTT